This TCR beta chain was recorded in a study of response to subunit inactivated influenza vaccine. Whole-study findings and limits: That few new T cells are recruited by each seasonal influenza vaccination was the authors' suggestion.

In regard to this clonotype: Its target is not known.

Trimming shortened V by 4 bases and J by 0 bases, and 4 bases separated the two germline ends. The V gene's germline CDR1 is DFQATT and CDR2 SNEGSKA (reference sequence). This CDR3 spans 11 amino acids. MiXCR was run by TCRdb on the RT-PCR reads, yielding one entry per CDR3 protein. The data contain 800,000 or so distinct CDR3 sequences, approximately 22% of them singletons. This specimen consisted of PBMCs from blood, obtained 4 to 6 days after vaccination. The source is a man over 45 who received an inactivated influenza vaccine. The chain is built from TRBV20-1 and TRBJ2-7; the D is unclear. CDR3 coding DNA: TGCAGTGCTATCGCCTCCTACGAGCAGTACTTC. This translates into CSAIASYEQYF.